Shown below are 5 T cell receptor beta chains from a single sample sequenced in a study of T-cell memory formation after mild COVID-19. TCRdb itself ran the 5' RACE reads through MiXCR, one entry per CDR3 protein. The sample holds around 50,000 distinct CDR3 sequences, less than 35% seen once. Source material: PBMCs or a T cell subset sorted from them (not recorded which). These receptors all come from a man aged 18-30 years who had mild COVID-19 (a few samples of this study predate the infection). Cell type and time point are not known.

CDR3 in DNA: TGTGCCAGCAACCCGGACAGCTCCTACGAGCAGTACTTC. This translates into CASNPDSSYEQYF. The rearrangement links TRBV7-9 to TRBJ2-7, with D tentatively TRBD1 (6 bases). Germline V gene sequence: CDR1 SEHNR, CDR2 FQNEAQ (reference sequence). Between the trimmed V and J ends, which lost 7 bases and 0 bases, there was a span of 10 bases. The CDR3 extends over 13 amino acids. Looking up the rest from reference TRBV7-9 and TRBJ2-7 gives the full variable domain: DTGVSQNPRHKITKRGQNVTFRCDPISEHNRLYWYRQTLGQGPEFLTYFQNEAQLEKSRLLSDRFSAERPKGSFSTLEIQRTEQGDSAMYLCASNPDSSYEQYFGPGTRLTVT.

This clonotype was observed a handful of times. J is TRBJ1-4 and V is TRBV4-1, with D unresolved. Germline lookup yields CDR1 MGHRA and CDR2 YSYEKL. The CDR3 spans 16 residues. V lost 1 base and J lost 8, with 17 bases in between. This CDR3 reads CASSQVTSRSREKLFF. Written as DNA, the CDR3 is TGCGCCAGCAGCCAAGTCACCTCACGTTCTAGGGAAAAACTGTTTTTT.

About this clonotype itself: This CDR3 is missing its conserved last phenylalanine or tryptophan, likely due to a read error. This sequence joins TRBV20-1 and TRBJ2-7; 7 nucleotides line up with TRBD2. The CDR3 has 15 residues. V shed 1 base, J shed 0 bases, and the junction held 6 bases outside the gene matches. Germline lookup yields CDR1 DFQATT and CDR2 SNEGSKA (reference sequence). The CDR3 protein is CSARGGGSSSYEQYL. In nucleotides, the CDR3 is TGCAGTGCTAGAGGCGGGGGTTCCAGCTCCTACGAGCAGTACTTA.

This clonotype was seen more than once but under ten times. This chain connects TRBV4-3 to TRBJ2-7; D perhaps matches TRBD2 (5 bases). Germline V gene sequence: CDR1 LGHNA, CDR2 YSLEER. V lost 4 bases, J lost 2 bases, and 15 bases lay in between. The CDR3 is 15 amino acids. CDR3 in amino acids: CASSPGGYPTYEQYF. The CDR3 DNA sequence: TGCGCCAGCAGCCCCGGAGGTTACCCGACCTACGAGCAGTACTTC.

This clonotype was counted between two and nine times. This chain uses TRBV12-3 or TRBV12-4 with TRBJ1-4; a possible D gene is TRBD1 (5 bases). V was pared by 5 bases and J by 12 bases, with 13 bases between. The CDR3 length is 12 residues. The CDR3 region is CASSDGGSELFF. The CDR3 coding sequence is TGTGCCAGCAGTGATGGGGGATCTGAACTGTTTTTT.